This is a list of T cell receptor beta chains from one sample in a study of shared clonotypes between healthy human individuals. This table comes from immunoSEQ multiplex PCR, and its TCRdb copy is limited to in-frame clones, with some not included. The data show some 2,500,000 clones, with roughly 92% seen just once and approximately 0.41% held by the top ten. Sequenced sample: naive CD4+ T cells from PBMCs. These receptors came from a young man in good health. Some clones in this sample may be carry-over from other donors' samples. Each CDR3 is given with its conserved first and last residue. A D gene is named only where the DNA matches it firmly. The size of a clone is reported for some rows only, either as once, few or many, or as a class for expanded clones.

V gene	D gene	clone size	J gene	CDR3 protein	CDR3 DNA
TRBV28	-	once	TRBJ1-2	CASSLVGLYGYTF	TGTGCCAGCAGTCTCGTAGGGCTATATGGCTACACCTTC
TRBV6-5	TRBD2	-	TRBJ2-1	CASRGLANEQFF	TGTGCCAGCAGGGGACTAGCAAATGAGCAGTTCTTC
TRBV7-6	-	-	TRBJ2-5	CASSSHRETQYF	TGTGCCAGCAGCTCCCACCGGGAGACCCAGTACTTC
TRBV11-2	-	-	TRBJ1-4	CASSLGDKEKLFF	TGTGCCAGCAGCTTAGGTGACAAGGAAAAACTGTTTTTT
TRBV5-1	-	-	TRBJ2-4	CASRSAPTSNIQYF	TGCGCCAGCAGGTCGGCTCCTACCAGCAACATTCAGTACTTC
TRBV30	-	-	TRBJ1-2	CAWTPPGPNYGYTF	TGTGCCTGGACCCCCCCAGGGCCGAACTATGGCTACACCTTC
TRBV7-3	-	-	TRBJ1-4	CASRNGPATNEKLFF	TGTGCCAGCAGGAACGGACCTGCAACTAATGAAAAACTGTTTTTT
TRBV11-2	-	-	TRBJ1-3	CASSTTGTIYF	TGTGCCAGCAGCACCACTGGGACCATATATTTT
TRBV9	-	-	TRBJ1-2	CASSVVGSNYGYTF	TGTGCCAGCAGCGTAGTTGGGTCTAACTATGGCTACACCTTC
TRBV30	TRBD1	-	TRBJ2-2	CAWSGQGYTGELFF	TGTGCCTGGTCGGGACAGGGGTACACCGGGGAGCTGTTTTTT